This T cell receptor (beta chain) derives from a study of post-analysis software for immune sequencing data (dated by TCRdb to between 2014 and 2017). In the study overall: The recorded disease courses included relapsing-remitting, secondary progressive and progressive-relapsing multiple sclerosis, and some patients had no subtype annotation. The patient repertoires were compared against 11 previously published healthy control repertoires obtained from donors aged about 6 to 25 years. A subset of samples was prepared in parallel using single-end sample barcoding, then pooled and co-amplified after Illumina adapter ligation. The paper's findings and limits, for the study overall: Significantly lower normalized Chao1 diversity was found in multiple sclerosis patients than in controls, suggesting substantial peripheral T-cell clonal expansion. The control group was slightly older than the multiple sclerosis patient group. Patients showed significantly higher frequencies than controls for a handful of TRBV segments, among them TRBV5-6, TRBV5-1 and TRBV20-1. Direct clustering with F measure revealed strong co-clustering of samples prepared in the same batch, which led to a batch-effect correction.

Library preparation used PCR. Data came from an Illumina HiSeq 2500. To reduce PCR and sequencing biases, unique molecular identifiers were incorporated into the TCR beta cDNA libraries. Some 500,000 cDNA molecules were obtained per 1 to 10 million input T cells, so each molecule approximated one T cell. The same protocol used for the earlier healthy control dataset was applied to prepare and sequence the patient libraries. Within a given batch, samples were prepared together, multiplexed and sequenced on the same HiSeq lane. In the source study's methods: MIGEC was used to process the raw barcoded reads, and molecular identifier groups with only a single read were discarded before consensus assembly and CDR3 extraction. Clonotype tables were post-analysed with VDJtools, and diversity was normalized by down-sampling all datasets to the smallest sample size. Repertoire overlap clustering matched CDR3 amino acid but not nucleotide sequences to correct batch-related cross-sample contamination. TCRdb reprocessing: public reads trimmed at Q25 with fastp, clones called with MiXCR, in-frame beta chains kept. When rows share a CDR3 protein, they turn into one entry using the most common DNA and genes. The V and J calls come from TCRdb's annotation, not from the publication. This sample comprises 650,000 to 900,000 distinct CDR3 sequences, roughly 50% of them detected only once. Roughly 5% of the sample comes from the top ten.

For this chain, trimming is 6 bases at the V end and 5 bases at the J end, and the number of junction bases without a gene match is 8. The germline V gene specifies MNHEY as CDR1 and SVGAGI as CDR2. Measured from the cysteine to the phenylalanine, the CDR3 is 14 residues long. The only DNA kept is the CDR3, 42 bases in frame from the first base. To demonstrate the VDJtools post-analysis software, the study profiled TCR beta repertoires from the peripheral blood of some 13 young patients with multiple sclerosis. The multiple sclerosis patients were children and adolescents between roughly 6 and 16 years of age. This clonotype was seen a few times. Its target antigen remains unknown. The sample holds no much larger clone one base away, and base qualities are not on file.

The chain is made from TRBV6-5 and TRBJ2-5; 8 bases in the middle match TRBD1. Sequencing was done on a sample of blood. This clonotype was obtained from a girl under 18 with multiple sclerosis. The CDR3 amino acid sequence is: CASRAQGARETQYF. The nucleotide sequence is TGTGCCAGCAGGGCTCAGGGGGCTCGGGAGACCCAGTACTTC.